The T cell receptor beta chain described here comes from a study of blood T cell repertoires in COVID-19. The method was immunoSEQ multiplex PCR; TCRdb's version includes in-frame clones alone and lacks a portion of them. The sample has 130,000 to 150,000 clones; 65% to 80% are singletons. In its sample, this clone was seen once. The CDR3 is made up of 14 amino acids. V was pared by 2 bases and J by 5 bases, with 4 bases of the junction left unmatched. Germline V lookup: CDR1 KGHSH, CDR2 LQKENI. Sequences were obtained from peripheral blood. This TCR was sampled from a man in his 60s with acute or convalescent COVID-19. The chain carries TRBV18 and TRBJ1-1; 8 bases are a match to TRBD1. CDR3 region: CASSPTGGWTEAFF. CDR3 bases: TGTGCCAGCTCACCAACAGGGGGTTGGACTGAAGCTTTCTTT.